Following are 4 T cell receptor beta chains from one sample sequenced in a study of tumor-infiltrating lymphocytes in oesophageal squamous cell carcinoma. MiXCR, run by TCRdb on the PCR reads, gives a single entry per CDR3 protein. The sample yields 10,000 to 12,000 distinct CDR3 sequences, under 75% seen once. Sample: esophageal tumor tissue. The origin of the receptors is a female donor with esophageal squamous cell carcinoma.

By its share, this clonotype is large. V usage is TRBV24-1 and J usage is TRBJ1-5; no clear D gene. Trimming stripped 0 bases from V and 3 bases from J, with 5 bases between. Germline V lookup: CDR1 KGHDR, CDR2 SFDVKD. This CDR3 region has 14 residues. This CDR3 reads CATSDLSINQPQHF. Here the CDR3 DNA reads TGTGCCACCAGTGATTTGAGCATCAATCAGCCCCAGCATTTT.

The V call is TRBV7-3, the J call TRBJ2-1; TRBD2 agrees at 13 bases. The CDR3 extends over 14 amino acids. V trimming: 6 bases; J trimming: 5 bases; junction bases outside the gene matches: 1. The germline gives CDR1 SGHTA, CDR2 FQGTGA. This CDR3 reads CASRLAGGNNEQFF. The CDR3 DNA reads TGTGCCAGCAGACTAGCGGGAGGGAACAATGAGCAGTTCTTC.

CDR3 loop: CASRPVPWEVETQYF. CDR3 nucleotides: TGTGCCAGCAGGCCCGTACCGTGGGAAGTAGAGACCCAGTACTTC. The rearrangement uses TRBV27 and TRBJ2-4; no definite D call. The J call may be mistaken, given a closer DNA end match to TRBJ2-5. The germline CDR1 and CDR2 sequences are MNHEY and SMNVEV (reference sequence). The CDR3 loop spans 15 amino acids.

V and J are TRBV7-3 and TRBJ2-3; perhaps TRBD1 as D (5 bases). The germline gives CDR1 SGHTA, CDR2 FQGTGA. The germline V and J ends were trimmed by 5 bases and 2 bases, with 11 bases remaining between them. CDR3 length equals 14 residues. CDR3 coding DNA: TGTGCCAGCAGCCAGGGTCCCTTCACAGATACGCAGTATTTT. It codes for CASSQGPFTDTQYF.